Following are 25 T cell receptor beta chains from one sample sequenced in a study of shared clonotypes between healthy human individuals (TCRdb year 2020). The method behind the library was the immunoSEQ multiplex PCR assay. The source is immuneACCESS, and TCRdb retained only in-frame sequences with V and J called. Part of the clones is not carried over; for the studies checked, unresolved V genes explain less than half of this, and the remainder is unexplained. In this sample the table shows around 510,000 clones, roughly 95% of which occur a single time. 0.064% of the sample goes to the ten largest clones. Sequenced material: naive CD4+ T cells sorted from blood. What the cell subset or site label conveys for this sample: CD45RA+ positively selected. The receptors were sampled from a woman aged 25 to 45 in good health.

The CDR3 sequence is CASSLFPISTKNIQYF. CDR3 coding DNA: TGTGCCAGCAGCTTGTTTCCGATTAGCACCAAAAACATTCAGTACTTC. V is TRBV7-2 and J is TRBJ2-4; D uncertain. V dropped 3 bases and J dropped 2 bases, with 14 bases sitting between them. This CDR3 comprises 16 residues. CDR1 SGHTA and CDR2 FQGNSA come from the germline V gene.

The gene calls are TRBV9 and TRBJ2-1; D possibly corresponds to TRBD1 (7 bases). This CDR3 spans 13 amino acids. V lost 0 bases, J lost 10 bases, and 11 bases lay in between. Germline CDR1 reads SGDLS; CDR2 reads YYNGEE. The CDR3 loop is CASSVVEGAEQFF. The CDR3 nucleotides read TGTGCCAGCAGCGTAGTGGAGGGGGCCGAGCAGTTCTTC.

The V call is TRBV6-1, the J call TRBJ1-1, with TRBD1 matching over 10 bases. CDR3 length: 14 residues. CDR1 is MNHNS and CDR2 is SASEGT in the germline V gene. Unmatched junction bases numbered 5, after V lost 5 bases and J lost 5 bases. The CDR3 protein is CASSLTGGGTEAFF. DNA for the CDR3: TGTGCCAGCAGTTTGACAGGGGGCGGGACTGAAGCTTTCTTT.

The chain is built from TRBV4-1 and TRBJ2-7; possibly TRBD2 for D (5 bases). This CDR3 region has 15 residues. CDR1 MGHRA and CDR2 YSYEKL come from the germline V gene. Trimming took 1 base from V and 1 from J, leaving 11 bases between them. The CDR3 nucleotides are TGCGCCAGCAGCCAAGTTTGGCTAGCTTCCTACGAGCAGTACTTC. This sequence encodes CASSQVWLASYEQYF.

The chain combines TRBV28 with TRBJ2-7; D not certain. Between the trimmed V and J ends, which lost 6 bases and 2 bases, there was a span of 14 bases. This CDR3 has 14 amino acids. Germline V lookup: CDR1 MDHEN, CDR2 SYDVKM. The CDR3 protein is CASRGTTPPYEQYF. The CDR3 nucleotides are TGTGCCAGCAGAGGAACGACTCCGCCCTACGAGCAGTACTTC.

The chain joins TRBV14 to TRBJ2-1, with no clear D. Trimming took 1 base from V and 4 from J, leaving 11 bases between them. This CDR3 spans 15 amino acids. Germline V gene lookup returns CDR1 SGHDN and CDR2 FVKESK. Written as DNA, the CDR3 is TGTGCCAGCAGCCAAGTTCGCGGAGTATACAATGAGCAGTTCTTC. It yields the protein CASSQVRGVYNEQFF.

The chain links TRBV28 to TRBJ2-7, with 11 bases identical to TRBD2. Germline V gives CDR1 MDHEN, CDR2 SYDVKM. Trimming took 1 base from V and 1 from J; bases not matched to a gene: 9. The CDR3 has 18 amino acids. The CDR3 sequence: CASSLYYFLAGGSYEQYF. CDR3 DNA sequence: TGTGCCAGCAGTTTATACTATTTTCTAGCGGGAGGATCCTACGAGCAGTACTTC. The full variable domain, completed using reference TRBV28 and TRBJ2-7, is DVKVTQSSRYLVKRTGEKVFLECVQDMDHENMFWYRQDPGLGLRLIYFSYDVKMKEKGDIPEGYSVSREKKERFSLILESASTNQTSMYLCASSLYYFLAGGSYEQYFGPGTRLTVT.

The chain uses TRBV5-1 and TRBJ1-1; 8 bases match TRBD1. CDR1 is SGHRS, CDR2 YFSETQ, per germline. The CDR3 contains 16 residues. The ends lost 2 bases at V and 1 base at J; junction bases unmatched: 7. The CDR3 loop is CASSFVYRGRNTEAFF. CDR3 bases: TGCGCCAGCAGCTTTGTATACAGGGGGAGGAACACTGAAGCTTTCTTT.

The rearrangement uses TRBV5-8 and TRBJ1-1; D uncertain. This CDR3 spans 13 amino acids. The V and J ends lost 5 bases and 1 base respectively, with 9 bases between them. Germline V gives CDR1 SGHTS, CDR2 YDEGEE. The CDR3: CASRTTGNTEAFF. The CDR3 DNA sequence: TGTGCCAGCAGGACGACTGGGAACACTGAAGCTTTCTTT.

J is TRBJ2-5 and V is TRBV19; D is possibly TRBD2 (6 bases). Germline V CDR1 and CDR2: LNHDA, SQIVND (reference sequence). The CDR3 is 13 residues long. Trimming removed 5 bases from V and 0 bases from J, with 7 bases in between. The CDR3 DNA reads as TGTGCCAGTAGTCGGACTAACCAAGAGACCCAGTACTTC. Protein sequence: CASSRTNQETQYF.

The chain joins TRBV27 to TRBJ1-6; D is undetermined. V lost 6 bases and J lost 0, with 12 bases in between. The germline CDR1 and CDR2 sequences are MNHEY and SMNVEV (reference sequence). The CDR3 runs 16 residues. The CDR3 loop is CASSPTVSSYNSPLHF. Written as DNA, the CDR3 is TGTGCCAGCAGCCCGACGGTTAGCTCCTATAATTCACCCCTCCACTTT.

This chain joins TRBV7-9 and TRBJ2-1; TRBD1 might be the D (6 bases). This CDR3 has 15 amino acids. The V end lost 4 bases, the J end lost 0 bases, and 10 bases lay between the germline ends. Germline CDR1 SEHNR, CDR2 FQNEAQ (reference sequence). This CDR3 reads CASSSRDISYNEQFF. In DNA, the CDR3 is TGTGCCAGCAGCTCTCGGGACATCTCCTACAATGAGCAGTTCTTC. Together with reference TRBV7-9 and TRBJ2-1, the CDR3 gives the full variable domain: DTGVSQNPRHKITKRGQNVTFRCDPISEHNRLYWYRQTLGQGPEFLTYFQNEAQLEKSRLLSDRFSAERPKGSFSTLEIQRTEQGDSAMYLCASSSRDISYNEQFFGPGTRLTVL.

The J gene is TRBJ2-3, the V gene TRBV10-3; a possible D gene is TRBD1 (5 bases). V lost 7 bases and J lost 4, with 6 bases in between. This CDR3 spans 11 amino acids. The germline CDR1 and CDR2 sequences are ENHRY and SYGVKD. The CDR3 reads CAIKGADTQYF. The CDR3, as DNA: TGTGCCATCAAAGGGGCAGATACGCAGTATTTT.

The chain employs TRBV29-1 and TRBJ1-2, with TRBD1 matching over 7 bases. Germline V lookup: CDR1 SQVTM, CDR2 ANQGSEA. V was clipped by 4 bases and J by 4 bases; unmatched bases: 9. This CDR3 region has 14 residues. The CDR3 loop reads CSVALRQGPYGYTF. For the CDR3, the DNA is TGCAGCGTTGCCCTGAGACAGGGCCCCTATGGCTACACCTTC.

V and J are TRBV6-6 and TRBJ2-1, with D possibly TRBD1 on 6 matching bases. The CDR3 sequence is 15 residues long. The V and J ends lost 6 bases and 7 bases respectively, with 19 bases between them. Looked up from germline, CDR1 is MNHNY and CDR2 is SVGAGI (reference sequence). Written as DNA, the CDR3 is TGTGCCAGCAGGATGGACAGAACCCTCGAAAATGAGCAGTTCTTC. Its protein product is CASRMDRTLENEQFF.

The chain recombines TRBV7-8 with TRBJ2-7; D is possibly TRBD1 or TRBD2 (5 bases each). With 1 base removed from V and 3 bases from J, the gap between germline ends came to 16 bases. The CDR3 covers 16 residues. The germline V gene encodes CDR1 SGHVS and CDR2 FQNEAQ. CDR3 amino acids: CASSLDGARDVYEQYF. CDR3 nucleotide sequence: TGTGCCAGCAGCTTAGATGGCGCCAGGGACGTCTACGAGCAGTACTTC.

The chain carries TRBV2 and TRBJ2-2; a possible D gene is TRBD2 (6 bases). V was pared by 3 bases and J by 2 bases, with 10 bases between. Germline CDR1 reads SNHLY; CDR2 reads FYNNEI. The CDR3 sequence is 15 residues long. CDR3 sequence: CASSDVAANTGELFF. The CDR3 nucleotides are TGTGCCAGCAGTGATGTAGCGGCTAACACCGGGGAGCTGTTTTTT.

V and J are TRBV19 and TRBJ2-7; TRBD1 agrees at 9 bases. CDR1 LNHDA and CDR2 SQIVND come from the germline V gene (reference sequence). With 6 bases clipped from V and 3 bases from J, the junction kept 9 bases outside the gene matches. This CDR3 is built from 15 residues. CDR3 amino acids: CASSKTGGWGYEQYF. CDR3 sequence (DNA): TGTGCCAGTAGCAAGACAGGGGGTTGGGGCTACGAGCAGTACTTC.

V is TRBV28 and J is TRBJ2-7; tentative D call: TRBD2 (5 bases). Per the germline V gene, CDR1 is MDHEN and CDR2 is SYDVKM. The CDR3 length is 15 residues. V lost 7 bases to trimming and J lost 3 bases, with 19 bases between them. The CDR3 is CASTPRVGNNYEQYF. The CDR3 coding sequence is TGTGCCAGCACCCCACGTGTCGGGAACAACTACGAGCAGTACTTC.

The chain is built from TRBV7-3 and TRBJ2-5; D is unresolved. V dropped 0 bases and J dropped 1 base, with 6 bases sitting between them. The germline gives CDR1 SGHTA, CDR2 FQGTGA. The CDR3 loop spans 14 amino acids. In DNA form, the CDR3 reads TGTGCCAGCAGCTTAACAGGGCTCCAAGAGACCCAGTACTTC. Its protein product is CASSLTGLQETQYF.

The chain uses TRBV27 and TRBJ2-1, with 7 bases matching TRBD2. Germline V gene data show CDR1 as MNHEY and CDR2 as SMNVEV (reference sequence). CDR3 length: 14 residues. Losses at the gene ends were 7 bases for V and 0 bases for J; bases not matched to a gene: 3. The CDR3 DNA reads TGTGCCAGCACTAGCGGCGGCTCCTACAATGAGCAGTTCTTC. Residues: CASTSGGSYNEQFF.

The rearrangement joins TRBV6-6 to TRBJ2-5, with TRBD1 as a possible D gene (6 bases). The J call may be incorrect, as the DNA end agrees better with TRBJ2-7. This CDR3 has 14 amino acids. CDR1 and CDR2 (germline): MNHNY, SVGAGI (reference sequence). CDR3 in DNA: TGTGCCAGCAGTACGACAGGAACCTACTACGAGCAGTACTTC. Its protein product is CASSTTGTYYEQYF.

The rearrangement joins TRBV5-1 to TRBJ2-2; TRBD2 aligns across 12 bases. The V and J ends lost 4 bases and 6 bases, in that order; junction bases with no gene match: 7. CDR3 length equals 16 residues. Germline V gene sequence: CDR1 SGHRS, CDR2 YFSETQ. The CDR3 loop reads CASSPTSGSIAGELFF. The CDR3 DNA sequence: TGCGCCAGCAGCCCGACTAGCGGGAGTATCGCCGGGGAGCTGTTTTTT.

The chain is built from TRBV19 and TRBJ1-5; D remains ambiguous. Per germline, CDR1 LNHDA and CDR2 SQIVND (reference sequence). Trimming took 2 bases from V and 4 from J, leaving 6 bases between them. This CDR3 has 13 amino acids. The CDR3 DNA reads TGTGCCAGTAGTATACAGCAGAATCAGCCCCAGCATTTT. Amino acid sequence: CASSIQQNQPQHF.

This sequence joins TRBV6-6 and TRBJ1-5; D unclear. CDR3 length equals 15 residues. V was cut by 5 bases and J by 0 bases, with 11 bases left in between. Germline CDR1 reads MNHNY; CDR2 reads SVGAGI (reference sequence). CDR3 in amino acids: CASSAPTGSNQPQHF. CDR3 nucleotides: TGTGCCAGCAGTGCCCCGACGGGTAGCAATCAGCCCCAGCATTTT.